Each of the 18 T cell receptor beta chains below was sequenced from the same sample in a study of technical replicates of blood from a few donors. Measured with immunoSEQ multiplex PCR; TCRdb has only the in-frame clones, and not every one. The data hold more than 65,000 clones, with approximately 75% observed a single time. The specimen was PBMCs. Source of these receptors: a human donor in good health. Some clones in this sample may be carry-over from other donors' samples.

The chain links TRBV30 to TRBJ2-1; 7 bases fit TRBD1. The germline gives CDR1 GTSNPN, CDR2 SVGIG (reference sequence). The V and J ends lost 7 bases and 5 bases, in that order; junction bases with no gene match: 8. There are 13 residues in the CDR3. The DNA for the CDR3 is TGTGCCTCGACCAGGGGGACCGACAATGAGCAGTTCTTC. Encoded protein: CASTRGTDNEQFF.

The CDR3 sequence: CASSYGQVRYGYTF. In nucleotides, the CDR3 is TGTGCCAGTAGTTACGGACAGGTTCGCTATGGCTACACCTTC. The chain joins TRBV19 to TRBJ1-2, with 7 bases fitting TRBD1. Germline V lookup: CDR1 LNHDA, CDR2 SQIVND (reference sequence). Trimming took 5 bases from V and 4 from J; bases not matched to a gene: 7. The CDR3 consists of 14 residues.

The V and J genes are TRBV2 and TRBJ1-3; 9 nucleotides agree with TRBD1. The CDR3 is 17 residues long. CDR1 and CDR2 from the germline V gene are SNHLY and FYNNEI. V dropped 6 bases and J dropped 8; count of bases not matched to a gene: 17. CDR3 DNA sequence: TGTGCCAGCAGGGCCCCATCCGGTAGGGGACAGGGAGACACCATATATTTT. It yields the protein CASRAPSGRGQGDTIYF.

This rearrangement joins TRBV28 to TRBJ2-3, with TRBD2 matching over 11 bases. CDR1 is MDHEN and CDR2 is SYDVKM in the germline V gene. The CDR3 contains 15 residues. With 4 bases clipped from V and 6 bases from J, the junction kept 6 bases outside the gene matches. The CDR3 here is CASSSSTSGKDTQYF. CDR3 sequence (DNA): TGTGCCAGCAGTTCGTCGACTAGCGGGAAGGATACGCAGTATTTT.

The gene calls are TRBV30 and TRBJ1-5; 9 bases align to TRBD1. There are 14 residues in the CDR3. Germline V gives CDR1 GTSNPN, CDR2 SVGIG (reference sequence). V was clipped by 5 bases and J by 9 bases; unmatched bases: 11. DNA for the CDR3: TGTGCCTGGTCTACCGGACAGGGGAATTCGCCCCAGCATTTT. Its translation is CAWSTGQGNSPQHF.

The chain employs TRBV19 and TRBJ1-6, with 8 bases that match TRBD1. Germline V gene lookup returns CDR1 LNHDA and CDR2 SQIVND (reference sequence). This CDR3 comprises 16 residues. V lost 6 bases and J lost 4; bases outside the gene matches: 8. DNA of the CDR3: TGTGCCAGTAGCCGGACAGGGCTTAAATATAATTCACCCCTCCACTTT. The encoded protein is CASSRTGLKYNSPLHF.

This clone was picked up a small number of times. V is TRBV28 and J is TRBJ2-5; D is possibly TRBD1 (7 bases). V was pared by 3 bases and J by 4 bases, with 15 bases between. CDR1 and CDR2 from the germline V gene are MDHEN and SYDVKM. The CDR3 length is 15 residues. The CDR3 spells CASSFGGQEGETQYF. The CDR3 DNA is TGTGCCAGCAGTTTCGGCGGACAGGAGGGAGAGACCCAGTACTTC.

This clone came up once. This chain uses TRBV29-1 with TRBJ1-2, with D perhaps matching TRBD1 (5 bases). CDR3 length: 14 residues. The germline V gene has CDR1 SQVTM and CDR2 ANQGSEA. V lost 2 bases and J lost 7, with 17 bases in between. Here the CDR3 DNA reads TGCAGCGTTGAAACGGGCCAGGGCTTCCGTGGCTACACCTTC. It translates to CSVETGQGFRGYTF. Complete variable domain (other parts from reference TRBV29-1 and TRBJ1-2): SAVISQKPSRDICQRGTSLTIQCQVDSQVTMMFWYRQQPGQSLTLIATANQGSEATYESGFVIDKFPISRPNLTFSTLTVSNMSPEDSSIYLCSVETGQGFRGYTFGSGTRLTVV.

The chain combines TRBV6-5 with TRBJ2-5; D is ambiguous. Germline CDR1 and CDR2: MNHEY and SVGAGI. Deletions cut 4 bases from V and 4 bases from J, with 13 bases between. The CDR3 loop spans 14 amino acids. The CDR3 region is CASSFRVYGETQYF. The CDR3 nucleotides read TGTGCCAGCAGTTTCCGGGTCTACGGAGAGACCCAGTACTTC.

The chain links TRBV25-1 to TRBJ2-3, with D maybe TRBD2 (5 bases). The germline V and J ends were trimmed by 1 base and 3 bases, with 20 bases remaining between them. CDR3 length equals 18 residues. From germline, CDR1 is MGHDK and CDR2 SYGVNS. The CDR3: CASSESKVRDTGTDTQYF. For the CDR3, the DNA is TGTGCCAGCAGTGAATCTAAGGTCCGAGATACGGGAACAGATACGCAGTATTTT.

This rearrangement joins TRBV14 to TRBJ1-2, with 10 bases matching TRBD1. Germline trimming cut 4 bases from V and 3 bases from J; bases unmatched to any gene: 5. The germline V gene has CDR1 SGHDN and CDR2 FVKESK. The CDR3 contains 15 residues. The CDR3 here is CASSLDRGSDYGYTF. In DNA form, the CDR3 reads TGTGCCAGCAGCCTGGACAGGGGGTCTGACTATGGCTACACCTTC. The full variable domain, rest sourced from reference TRBV14 and TRBJ1-2, is EAGVTQFPSHSVIEKGQTVTLRCDPISGHDNLYWYRRVMGKEIKFLLHFVKESKQDESGMPNNRFLAERTGGTYSTLKVQPAELEDSGVYFCASSLDRGSDYGYTFGSGTRLTVV.

V usage is TRBV7-2 and J usage is TRBJ2-3; 11 bases line up with TRBD2. Germline CDR1 is SGHTA and CDR2 is FQGNSA. V lost 2 bases and J lost 4; bases outside the gene matches: 5. This CDR3 spans 16 amino acids. The CDR3 is CASSLLAGGGADTQYF. The CDR3 DNA follows: TGTGCCAGCAGCTTACTAGCGGGAGGTGGCGCAGATACGCAGTATTTT.

The rearrangement uses TRBV6-1 and TRBJ2-7; the match to TRBD1 covers 12 bases. V trimming: 6 bases; J trimming: 7 bases; junction bases outside the gene matches: 10. The CDR3 sequence is 15 residues long. The germline V gene encodes CDR1 MNHNS and CDR2 SASEGT. CDR3 region: CASSLGGTGGGEQYF. The CDR3 DNA reads as TGTGCCAGCAGCCTCGGGGGGACAGGGGGCGGGGAGCAGTACTTC.

V usage is TRBV7-2 and J usage is TRBJ2-5; maybe TRBD2 (6 bases). V lost 5 bases and J 1 base, leaving 14 bases between the germline ends. The CDR3 spans 15 residues. Germline CDR1 SGHTA, CDR2 FQGNSA. The CDR3 spells CASSPWPGGQETQYF. For the CDR3, the DNA is TGTGCCAGCAGCCCGTGGCCCGGGGGCCAAGAGACCCAGTACTTC.

This chain's CDR3 is CASSLTGHLATNEKLFF. The CDR3 DNA follows: TGTGCCAGCAGCTTAACGGGACACCTTGCAACTAATGAAAAACTGTTTTTT. The V gene is TRBV5-6, the J gene TRBJ1-4; TRBD1 might be the D (6 bases). The V end was cut by 2 bases, the J end by 0 bases, with 14 bases between. The germline CDR1 and CDR2 sequences are SGHDT and YYEEEE. This CDR3 region has 17 residues.

In this sample, this clone turned up many times. Here the CDR3 reads CATWGLRGKSPGELFF. The CDR3 DNA reads as TGTGCCACCTGGGGTCTCAGGGGAAAAAGTCCCGGGGAGCTGTTTTTT. The chain joins TRBV7-9 to TRBJ2-2; TRBD1 might be the D (6 bases). The CDR3 covers 16 residues. The V end was cut by 10 bases, the J end by 6 bases, with 24 bases between. The V gene's germline CDR1 is SEHNR and CDR2 FQNEAQ (reference sequence).

The genes are TRBV7-8 and TRBJ1-2; D uncertain. Per the germline V gene, CDR1 is SGHVS and CDR2 is FQNEAQ. The V and J ends lost 2 bases and 0 bases respectively, with 7 bases between them. This CDR3 has 14 residues. The CDR3 loop reads CASSLRETNYGYTF. CDR3 DNA: TGTGCCAGCAGCTTAAGGGAGACTAACTATGGCTACACCTTC. The whole variable domain, remainder taken from reference TRBV7-8 and TRBJ1-2, is GAGVSQSPRYKVAKRGQDVALRCDPISGHVSLFWYQQALGQGPEFLTYFQNEAQLDKSGLPSDRFFAERPEGSVSTLKIQRTQQEDSAVYLCASSLRETNYGYTFGSGTRLTVV.

This clone was observed once. The chain couples TRBV6-1 to TRBJ1-2; D not certain. The CDR3 length is 13 residues. The germline V gene has CDR1 MNHNS and CDR2 SASEGT. V lost 2 bases and J lost 4, with 8 bases in between. The chain's CDR3 is CASSESDFYGYTF. The CDR3 bases are TGTGCCAGCAGTGAATCGGACTTCTATGGCTACACCTTC.